A single sample gave rise to the 28 T cell receptor beta chains below, sequenced in a study of T cells in Graves' hyperthyroidism and ophthalmopathy. The investigators amplified TCR beta CDR3 regions from RNA transcripts. Primed by the HTBI set, a first-round RT-PCR was run on the TCR CDR3. TCRdb processed the multiplex PCR reads anew with MiXCR; each CDR3 protein has one entry. The sample contains about 320,000 distinct CDR3 sequences, over 15% of which appear only once. The sample comprised blood. The source of these receptors is a young man with Graves' hyperthyroidism.

This chain links TRBV29-1 with TRBJ1-1, with D maybe TRBD1 (5 bases). The V gene lost 7 bases and the J gene lost 13 bases, with 19 bases spanning the gap. Germline V gene lookup returns CDR1 SQVTM and CDR2 ANQGSEA. This CDR3 spans 11 amino acids. The CDR3 region has the DNA TGCAGCGCCCGACGGGGCCCGATAGGTTTCTTT. It translates to CSARRGPIGFF.

The rearrangement uses TRBV27 and TRBJ1-6; TRBD1 is a possible D gene (6 bases). Germline values: CDR1 MNHEY, CDR2 SMNVEV (reference sequence). Trimming removed 3 bases from V and 10 bases from J, with 13 bases in between. The CDR3 spans 14 residues. The CDR3 coding sequence is TGTGCCAGCAGTTTCGGGCAGGGGCTCTCACCCCTCCACTTT. Its protein is CASSFGQGLSPLHF.

This chain links TRBV5-1 with TRBJ2-2; D perhaps matches TRBD2 (6 bases). CDR1 SGHRS and CDR2 YFSETQ come from the germline V gene. Trimming stripped 2 bases from V and 7 bases from J, with 12 bases between. The CDR3 consists of 14 residues. In DNA, the CDR3 is TGCGCCAGCAGCTTTTACCGGGGAGGCGGGGAGCTGTTTTTT. It encodes CASSFYRGGGELFF.

The table lists this clonotype with a few counts. V usage is TRBV7-9 and J usage is TRBJ2-3; the D is unclear. The CDR3 runs 15 residues. Germline values: CDR1 SEHNR, CDR2 FQNEAQ (reference sequence). Trimming took 7 bases from V and 1 from J, leaving 15 bases between them. CDR3 nucleotides: TGTGCCAGCATTCAAATCCTCGTGGGCACAGATACGCAGTATTTT. Residues: CASIQILVGTDTQYF.

The rearrangement joins TRBV20-1 to TRBJ2-7; D call uncertain. The CDR3 sequence is 13 residues long. Germline-derived CDR1 and CDR2 are DFQATT and SNEGSKA (reference sequence). The V gene lost 1 base and the J gene lost 3 bases, with 10 bases spanning the gap. CDR3 nucleotides: TGCAGTGCTAGAGCCCCAGCGTTCTACGAGCAGTACTTC. This translates into CSARAPAFYEQYF.

This clonotype appeared a few times. V gene TRBV11-3 combines with J gene TRBJ2-6; D ambiguous. The length of the CDR3 is 13 residues. The germline CDR1 and CDR2 sequences are SGHNT and YENEEA. The V and J ends lost 5 bases and 3 bases respectively, with 5 bases between them. The CDR3, as DNA: TGTGCCAGCAGCCCCATTGGGGCCAACGTCCTGACTTTC. It translates to CASSPIGANVLTF.

This clonotype was found a few times. This chain links TRBV7-9 with TRBJ2-5; maybe TRBD2 (5 bases). This CDR3 is 14 amino acids long. V lost 5 bases and J 4 bases, leaving 14 bases between the germline ends. CDR1 and CDR2 (germline): SEHNR, FQNEAQ (reference sequence). CDR3 protein: CASSAQRGLETQYF. As DNA, the CDR3 is TGTGCCAGCAGCGCCCAGCGAGGACTAGAGACCCAGTACTTC.

This clonotype was counted ten times or more. The chain joins TRBV2 to TRBJ2-1, with a tentative D call TRBD1 (6 bases). The CDR3 extends over 13 amino acids. Germline V gene lookup returns CDR1 SNHLY and CDR2 FYNNEI. Trimming removed 7 bases at V and 5 bases at J, with 12 bases between. For the CDR3, the DNA is TGTGCCAGCAACTGGAACAGGGACAATGAGCAGTTCTTC. Protein: CASNWNRDNEQFF. The full variable domain, with the rest looked up from reference TRBV2 and TRBJ2-1, is EPEVTQTPSHQVTQMGQEVILRCVPISNHLYFYWYRQILGQKVEFLVSFYNNEISEKSEIFDDQFSVERPDGSNFTLKIRSTKLEDSAMYFCASNWNRDNEQFFGPGTRLTVL.

The chain is built from TRBV5-8 and TRBJ2-1; perhaps TRBD2 as D (5 bases). The germline gives CDR1 SGHTS, CDR2 YDEGEE. This CDR3 has 15 residues. Trimming removed 0 bases at V and 2 bases at J, with 9 bases between. The CDR3 loop is CASSLGELPYNEQFF. CDR3 bases: TGTGCCAGCAGCTTGGGGGAGTTGCCCTACAATGAGCAGTTCTTC.

This clonotype showed up just a few times. V is TRBV7-2 and J is TRBJ2-5, with a weak D call TRBD2 (7 bases). Deletions cut 0 bases from V and 5 bases from J, with 16 bases between. CDR3 length equals 16 residues. In germline, CDR1 is SGHTA, CDR2 FQGNSA. Written as DNA, the CDR3 is TGTGCCAGCAGCTTAGCCTTTACAGGGAGGGGGGAGACCCAGTACTTC. This gives the protein CASSLAFTGRGETQYF.

The rearrangement uses TRBV24-1 and TRBJ2-3; D remains unclear. This CDR3 has 15 amino acids. Germline V gene data show CDR1 as KGHDR and CDR2 as SFDVKD. Trimming took off 0 bases at V and 4 bases at J, with 10 bases between the two ends. CDR3 nucleotide sequence: TGTGCCACCAGTGATTTGGGGTCAGGCGCAGATACGCAGTATTTT. This sequence encodes CATSDLGSGADTQYF.

A few counts support this clonotype. The chain carries TRBV19 and TRBJ1-1; no clear D gene. Trimming cost V 7 bases and J 7 bases, with 19 bases left between them. Germline V gene sequence: CDR1 LNHDA, CDR2 SQIVND (reference sequence). The length of the CDR3 is 14 residues. In nucleotides, the CDR3 is TGTGCCAGTATCTCCGAGTTTGAAGAAGGTGAAGCTTTCTTT. It yields the protein CASISEFEEGEAFF.

This clonotype has a count of ten or more. J is TRBJ2-5 and V is TRBV3-1; D not resolved. V lost 1 base and J 7 bases, leaving 10 bases between the germline ends. The germline V gene encodes CDR1 LGHDT and CDR2 YNNKEL (reference sequence). This CDR3 is built from 13 residues. CDR3 residues: CASSQGLFGTQYF. CDR3 in DNA: TGTGCCAGCAGCCAAGGTCTCTTCGGGACCCAGTACTTC.

This clonotype has a handful of counts. V gene TRBV6-1 combines with J gene TRBJ2-7; TRBD1 matches 9 bases. Per the germline V gene, CDR1 is MNHNS and CDR2 is SASEGT. The CDR3 has 14 residues. V lost 5 bases to trimming and J lost 2 bases; unmatched junction nucleotides: 4. CDR3 in amino acids: CASSRQGGPYEQYF. The CDR3 region has the DNA TGTGCCAGCAGTCGACAGGGGGGCCCCTACGAGCAGTACTTC.

This clonotype was detected ten times or more. CDR3 region: CAWSFQALNTEAFF. In DNA, the CDR3 is TGTGCCTGGAGTTTCCAGGCACTGAACACTGAAGCTTTCTTT. The genes are TRBV30 and TRBJ1-1; D call uncertain. With 2 bases removed from V and 0 bases from J, the gap between germline ends came to 10 bases. CDR1 is GTSNPN and CDR2 is SVGIG in the germline V gene (reference sequence). The CDR3 runs to 14 residues.

Turning to this clonotype: A much larger clone differs by one base, so this may be a read error. The chain links TRBV7-2 to TRBJ2-1; 9 nucleotides match TRBD2. V dropped 4 bases and J dropped 6; count of bases not matched to a gene: 10. Germline CDR1 reads SGHTA; CDR2 reads FQGNSA. CDR3 size: 16 residues. Written as DNA, the CDR3 is TGTGCCAGCAGCTCACGTAGCGGGGGAGTCCGCAATGAGCAGTTCTTC. Translation gives CASSSRSGGVRNEQFF.

The chain joins TRBV12-5 to TRBJ2-7; a weak D match, TRBD1 (5 bases). CDR3 size: 15 residues. Between the trimmed V and J ends, which lost 3 bases and 3 bases, there was a span of 15 bases. The V gene's germline CDR1 is LGHNT and CDR2 FRNRAP. CDR3 coding DNA: TGTGCTAGTGGTTTAGGACCTCAGGGATTCTACGAGCAGTACTTC. Translating it yields CASGLGPQGFYEQYF.

The chain has TRBV15 and TRBJ2-2, with TRBD1 matching over 10 bases. Unmatched junction bases numbered 6, after V lost 1 base and J lost 7 bases. Germline V gives CDR1 LNHNV, CDR2 YYDKDF (reference sequence). The CDR3 extends over 16 amino acids. The CDR3 sequence: CATSRARQGARGELFF. CDR3 nucleotide sequence: TGTGCCACCAGCAGAGCCAGACAGGGGGCGCGCGGGGAGCTGTTTTTT.

The genes are TRBV12-3 or TRBV12-4 and TRBJ2-1; D possibly matches TRBD1 or TRBD2 (6 bases each). The V end was cut by 6 bases, the J end by 3 bases, with 18 bases between. This CDR3 region has 16 residues. This chain's CDR3 is CASRLGGSDNYNEQFF. DNA of the CDR3: TGTGCCAGCAGGCTAGGGGGGTCTGACAACTACAATGAGCAGTTCTTC.

This clonotype was detected only a few times. The chain links TRBV20-1 to TRBJ1-5, with D perhaps TRBD1 (5 bases). V lost 0 bases and J 7 bases, leaving 16 bases between the germline ends. The CDR3 loop spans 15 amino acids. CDR1 DFQATT and CDR2 SNEGSKA come from the germline V gene (reference sequence). CDR3: CSARDYLFGGQPQHF. CDR3 coding DNA: TGCAGTGCTAGAGATTATCTTTTCGGGGGACAGCCCCAGCATTTT.

There are many counts of this clonotype. The chain has TRBV11-2 and TRBJ2-7; maybe TRBD1 (6 bases). The V and J ends lost 1 base and 6 bases respectively, with 13 bases between them. Germline assignment: CDR1 SGHAT and CDR2 FQNNGV. There are 14 residues in the CDR3. Here the CDR3 DNA reads TGTGCCAGCAGCTTAGGCTCAGGGGTGGGCGAGCAGTACTTC. Protein: CASSLGSGVGEQYF.

This clonotype was seen a handful of times. A clone one base away is much larger, so this may be a read error. The V call is TRBV11-2, the J call TRBJ2-3, with D unclear. CDR3 size: 16 residues. Looked up from germline, CDR1 is SGHAT and CDR2 is FQNNGV. CDR3 nucleotide sequence: TGTGCCAGCAGCTTAGGAAGTAGGACCACTGTAGATACGCAGTGTTTT. Translation gives CASSLGSRTTVDTQCF.

This clonotype was seen at least ten times. This chain joins TRBV30 and TRBJ1-2; perhaps TRBD1 as D (5 bases). CDR1 is GTSNPN, CDR2 SVGIG, per germline (reference sequence). The CDR3 has 12 residues. Trimming pared 5 bases from V and 0 bases from J, leaving 7 bases between. For the CDR3, the DNA is TGTGCCTGGGGGGGAGCTAACTATGGCTACACCTTC. It specifies CAWGGANYGYTF.

There are many counts of this clonotype. The rearrangement links TRBV2 to TRBJ2-7, with D unresolved. Trimming removed 3 bases at V and 0 bases at J, with 3 bases between. Germline CDR1 SNHLY, CDR2 FYNNEI. The CDR3 consists of 12 residues. The chain's CDR3 is CASSENSYEQYF. The CDR3 region has the DNA TGTGCCAGCAGTGAGAACTCCTACGAGCAGTACTTC.

This clonotype was observed a single time. A read error is possible here, since a much larger clone lies one base away. The chain recombines TRBV20-1 with TRBJ1-1; D unresolved. This CDR3 is built from 13 residues. Germline CDR1 and CDR2: DFQATT and SNEGSKA (reference sequence). CDR3 in DNA: TGCAGTGCCCGGGTCGGCCTCAACACTGAAGGTTTCTTT. This translates into CSARVGLNTEGFF.

This clonotype was detected many times. The chain joins TRBV28 to TRBJ2-7; 8 bases are a match to TRBD2. The junction had 6 bases not matched to a gene; V was cut back by 6 bases and J by 2 bases. CDR3 size: 14 residues. CDR1 is MDHEN, CDR2 SYDVKM, per germline. DNA for the CDR3: TGTGCCAGCAGCTTGGGACTAGTGGCCTACGAGCAGTACTTC. Translation gives CASSLGLVAYEQYF.

This clonotype was observed many times. The genes are TRBV28 and TRBJ2-7, with 8 nucleotides matching TRBD1. Germline trimming cut 5 bases from V and 1 base from J; bases unmatched to any gene: 4. The CDR3 spans 14 residues. Germline lookup yields CDR1 MDHEN and CDR2 SYDVKM. Here the CDR3 DNA reads TGTGCCAGCAGTCCCGGACAGGGATCCTACGAGCAGTACTTC. Encoded protein: CASSPGQGSYEQYF.

This clonotype was observed many times. The chain uses TRBV3-1 and TRBJ1-1, with D uncertain. The CDR3 has 16 amino acids. The V gene's germline CDR1 is LGHDT and CDR2 YNNKEL (reference sequence). V lost 7 bases, J lost 0 bases, and 18 bases lay in between. Here the CDR3 DNA reads TGTGCCAGCAACCTTAGATCGGGGAATTTGAACACTGAAGCTTTCTTT. Protein sequence: CASNLRSGNLNTEAFF.